The 6 T cell receptor beta chains reported below all come from one sample, sequenced in a study of siplizumab effects on memory and regulatory T cells. Assay: immunoSEQ multiplex PCR; the TCRdb copy retains only in-frame clones and omits some. The table lists 94,000 or so clones, roughly 96% of them singletons. The sample was naive CD4+ T cells sorted from blood. The receptors derive from a human donor in good health.

This chain joins TRBV18 and TRBJ2-2, with 12 bases identical to TRBD2. The V segment lost 3 bases and the J segment 1 base; nucleotides outside the gene matches: 0. The CDR3 contains 16 residues. Germline values: CDR1 KGHSH, CDR2 LQKENI. CDR3 residues: CASSPTSGGNTGELFF. Written as DNA, the CDR3 is TGTGCCAGCTCACCGACTAGCGGGGGGAACACCGGGGAGCTGTTTTTT.

V is TRBV4-1 and J is TRBJ2-3; the D gene is possibly TRBD2 (7 bases). CDR3 length equals 15 residues. Trimming took off 1 base at V and 7 bases at J, with 15 bases between the two ends. Germline V gene lookup returns CDR1 MGHRA and CDR2 YSYEKL. The DNA for the CDR3 is TGCGCCAGCAGCCAAGTCTGGGGGGGCCCCAATACGCAGTATTTT. Residues: CASSQVWGGPNTQYF.

CDR3 protein: CASSPTPGELFF. CDR3 in DNA: TGTGCCAGCAGCCCGACGCCGGGGGAGCTGTTTTTT. The chain carries TRBV5-4 and TRBJ2-2; D call uncertain. Trimming left V 4 bases short and J 8 bases short, with 9 bases between. From germline, CDR1 is SGHNT and CDR2 YYREEE (reference sequence). CDR3 length: 12 amino acids. Drawing the rest from reference TRBV5-4 and TRBJ2-2, the complete variable domain is ETGVTQSPTHLIKTRGQQVTLRCSSQSGHNTVSWYQQALGQGPQFIFQYYREEENGRGNFPPRFSGLQFPNYSSELNVNALELDDSALYLCASSPTPGELFFGEGSRLTVL.

The chain has TRBV10-2 and TRBJ2-3; TRBD1 matches at 12 bases. With V trimmed by 6 bases and J by 0 bases, 4 bases remained unmatched. Germline loops: CDR1 WSHSY, CDR2 SAAADI. The CDR3 has 16 residues. CDR3 coding DNA: TGCGCCAGCAGAGGGACAGGGGGCGGTAGCACAGATACGCAGTATTTT. Its translation: CASRGTGGGSTDTQYF.

This rearrangement joins TRBV6-5 to TRBJ2-5; 10 positions match TRBD2. The germline V gene encodes CDR1 MNHEY and CDR2 SVGAGI. V lost 2 bases, J lost 0 bases, and 3 bases stayed unmatched. The CDR3 consists of 16 residues. The CDR3 region is CASSYGTSEYQETQYF. Written as DNA, the CDR3 is TGTGCCAGCAGTTACGGGACTAGCGAGTACCAAGAGACCCAGTACTTC.

This chain connects TRBV5-1 to TRBJ2-3, with D perhaps TRBD2 (5 bases). The V end was cut by 2 bases, the J end by 0 bases, with 7 bases between. Per the germline V gene, CDR1 is SGHRS and CDR2 is YFSETQ. This CDR3 region has 14 residues. CDR3 coding DNA: TGCGCCAGCAGCTTTACTAGAAGCACAGATACGCAGTATTTT. Protein: CASSFTRSTDTQYF.